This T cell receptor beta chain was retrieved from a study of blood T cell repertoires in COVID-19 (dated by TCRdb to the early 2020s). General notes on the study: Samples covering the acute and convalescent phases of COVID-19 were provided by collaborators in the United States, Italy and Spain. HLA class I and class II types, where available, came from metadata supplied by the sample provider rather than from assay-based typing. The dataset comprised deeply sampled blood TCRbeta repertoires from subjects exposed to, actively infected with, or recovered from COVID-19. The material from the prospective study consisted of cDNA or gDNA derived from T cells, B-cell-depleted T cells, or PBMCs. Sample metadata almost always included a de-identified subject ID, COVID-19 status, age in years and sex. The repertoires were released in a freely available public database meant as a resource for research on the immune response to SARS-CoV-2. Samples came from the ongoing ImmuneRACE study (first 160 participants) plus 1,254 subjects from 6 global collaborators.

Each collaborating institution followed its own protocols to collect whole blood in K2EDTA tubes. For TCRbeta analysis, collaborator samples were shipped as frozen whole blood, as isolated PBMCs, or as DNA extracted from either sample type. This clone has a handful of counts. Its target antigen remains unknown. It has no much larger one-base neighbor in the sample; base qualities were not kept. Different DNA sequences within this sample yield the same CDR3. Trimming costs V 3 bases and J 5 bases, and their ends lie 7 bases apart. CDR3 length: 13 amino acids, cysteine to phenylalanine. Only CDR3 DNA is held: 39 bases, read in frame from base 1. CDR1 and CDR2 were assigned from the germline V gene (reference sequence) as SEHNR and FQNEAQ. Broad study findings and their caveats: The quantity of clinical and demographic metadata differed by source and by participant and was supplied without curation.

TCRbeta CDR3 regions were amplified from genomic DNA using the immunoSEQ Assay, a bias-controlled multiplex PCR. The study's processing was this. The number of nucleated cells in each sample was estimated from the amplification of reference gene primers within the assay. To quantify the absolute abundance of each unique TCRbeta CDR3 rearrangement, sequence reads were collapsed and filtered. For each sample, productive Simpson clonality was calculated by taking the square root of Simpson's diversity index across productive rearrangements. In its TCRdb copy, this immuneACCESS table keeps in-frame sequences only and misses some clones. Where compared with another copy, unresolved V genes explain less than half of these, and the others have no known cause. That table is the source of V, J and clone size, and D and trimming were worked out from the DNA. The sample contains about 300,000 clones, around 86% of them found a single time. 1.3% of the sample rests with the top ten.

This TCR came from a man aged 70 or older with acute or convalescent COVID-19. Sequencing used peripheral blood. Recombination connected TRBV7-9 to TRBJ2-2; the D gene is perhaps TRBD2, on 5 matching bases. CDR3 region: CASSFTSTGELFF. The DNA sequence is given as TGTGCCAGCAGCTTCACTAGTACCGGGGAGCTGTTTTTT.